This T cell receptor beta chain was captured by sequencing in a study of blood T cells in healthy people across ages (dated by TCRdb to the mid-2010s). In terms of the full investigation: In model experiments, template switching captured about one uniquely barcoded TCR beta cDNA molecule for every two T cells. Age-related changes in TCR beta repertoire diversity were measured in the study by deep sequencing normalized with unique cDNA molecular identifiers. Four age groups were formed from the donors: young (average approximately 15 years), middle-aged (around 37), aged (roughly 59) and long-lived (82). To avoid experimental bias, donors of different ages were distributed randomly across sequencing lanes. Two additional independent replicas of 1 million unique cDNA reads from the same blood draw were analyzed for two donors (one aged 18 to 29 and one aged 80 or older). Here is what the overall study found, with its caveats: Since profiling was done on bulk unsorted PBMCs, naive and antigen-experienced compartments could not be conclusively compared. Compared with the aged group, more naive CD4+ T cells, fewer expanded clones and increased TCR diversity were shown by the long-lived group, suggesting age selection. A strong correlation was found between observed TCR beta diversity and the percentage of naive T cells measured by flow cytometry. Estimates of total diversity based on one million sequenced T cells were considered lower bounds and underestimates. Because donor CMV infection status was unknown, age-related changes in expanded clonotypes were potentially confounded. As age increased, observed TCR beta diversity per million T cells dropped in a roughly linear way, and a significant reduction was already evident by age about 40.

The receptor library was made with 5' RACE. For sequencing, an Illumina HiSeq 2500 was employed. A second roughly 6 to 12 cycle PCR used a sample-barcoded 5' primer and a J-beta primer mix. A template-switch 5' adaptor carrying 12 random nucleotides introduced a unique molecular identifier onto each TCR beta cDNA molecule. Each sample yielded at least 2.5 million CDR3-containing paired-end reads. First-strand cDNA synthesis was performed from all RNA using the Mint cDNA synthesis kit, with priming by a TRBC-specific oligonucleotide. Following uracil-DNA glycosylase treatment, all cDNA underwent a first 18-cycle PCR with the universal primers M1SS and BC2_uni_R. As for how the authors treated the data: Each sample was normalized by randomly selecting 1 million high-quality reads, each carrying a distinct molecular identifier. Instead of being binned into consensus sequences, reads with shared molecular identifiers were discarded. MiTCR, set to a Q25 quality threshold and the strictest error-elimination algorithm, was used for CDR3 identification, clonotype clustering and error correction. Lower-bound total TCR beta diversity was estimated with a nonparametric unseen species model using Euler transformation. TCRdb ran its own pipeline on the public reads, namely fastp trimming at Q25 and MiXCR clone calling, and kept in-frame beta chains. Records with the same CDR3 protein are collapsed into one entry carrying the most frequent genes and DNA. TCRdb's processing, not the study's, gives the V and J calls here. The sample table holds roughly 1,300,000 distinct CDR3 sequences, of which roughly 64% were seen once. The ten top clones hold 5% to 7% of the sample.

The CDR3 covers 16 residues, taking in both the cysteine and the phenylalanine. Of all the DNA, just the CDR3 is kept, 48 bases in frame from base 1. Trimming removed 0 bases from V and 2 bases from J; the gene matches leave 4 bases unexplained. The germline V gene specifies KGHDR as CDR1 and SFDVKD as CDR2. Points on this clonotype: Its antigen is still unknown. Base qualities are not at hand, and no much larger clone is one base apart.

Systemically healthy Caucasian individuals from Russia, over 30 in total and aged about 6 to 90 years, were included as donors. Each donor gave ten milliliters of peripheral blood, drawn into EDTA-treated Vacutainer tubes. Ficoll-Paque density-gradient centrifugation was used to isolate PBMCs, with at least 6.5 million obtained per sample. Trizol reagent was used to extract total RNA from PBMCs, with at least 6 micrograms per sample. For every donor, an aliquot of PBMCs went through flow cytometry to measure the percentages of naive CD45RAhigh/CD27high T cells. Sequenced material: blood. The sequence links TRBV24-1 to TRBJ2-3, with 7 central nucleotides matching TRBD2. This clonotype originated in a man aged 18 to 29 in good health. The base sequence is TGTGCCACCAGTGATTTGAAAGCGGGGAACACAGATACGCAGTATTTT. The encoded protein is CATSDLKAGNTDTQYF.